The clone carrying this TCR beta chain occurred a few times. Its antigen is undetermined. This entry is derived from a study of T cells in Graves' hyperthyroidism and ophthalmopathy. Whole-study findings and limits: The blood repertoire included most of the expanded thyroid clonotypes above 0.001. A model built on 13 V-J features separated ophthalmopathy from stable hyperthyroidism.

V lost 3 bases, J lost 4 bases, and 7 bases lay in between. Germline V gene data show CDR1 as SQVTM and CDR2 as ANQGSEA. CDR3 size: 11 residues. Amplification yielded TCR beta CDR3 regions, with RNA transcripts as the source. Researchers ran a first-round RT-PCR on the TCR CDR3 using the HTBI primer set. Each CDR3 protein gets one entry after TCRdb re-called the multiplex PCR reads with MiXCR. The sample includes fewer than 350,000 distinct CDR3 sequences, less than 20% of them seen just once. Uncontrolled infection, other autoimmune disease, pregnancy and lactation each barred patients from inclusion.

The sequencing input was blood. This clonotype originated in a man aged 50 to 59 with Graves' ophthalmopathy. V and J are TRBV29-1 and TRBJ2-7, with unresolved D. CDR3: CSVEEVYEQYF. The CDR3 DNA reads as TGCAGCGTTGAGGAAGTTTACGAGCAGTACTTC.